Following are 11 T cell receptor beta chains from one sample sequenced in a study of blood T cell repertoires in COVID-19. Clones were read by immunoSEQ multiplex PCR, and TCRdb kept only the in-frame ones, dropping some. The repertoire holds 250,000 to 350,000 clones, with 90% as singletons. The sample comprised PBMCs or T cells enriched from blood (not recorded which). The receptors derive from a woman between 18 and 30 years old with acute COVID-19.

The chain is built from TRBV24-1 and TRBJ2-7, with 7 bases lining up with TRBD1. After removal of 7 bases from V and 2 bases from J, the junction contained 4 bases not matched to a gene. Germline V gives CDR1 KGHDR, CDR2 SFDVKD. The CDR3 extends over 13 amino acids. CDR3: CATSETGTYEQYF. The CDR3 coding sequence is TGTGCCACCAGCGAGACAGGGACCTACGAGCAGTACTTC.

This chain uses TRBV24-1 with TRBJ2-2, with a tentative D call TRBD2 (6 bases). V gave up 7 bases and J gave up 3 bases, with 8 bases separating them. The CDR3 contains 13 residues. Looked up from germline, CDR1 is KGHDR and CDR2 is SFDVKD. The CDR3 region has the DNA TGTGCCACCAGAAGCGGGTACACCGGGGAGCTGTTTTTT. Its translation is CATRSGYTGELFF.

This chain links TRBV27 with TRBJ2-1; 8 nucleotides agree with TRBD2. V dropped 8 bases and J dropped 7; count of bases not matched to a gene: 7. The CDR3 is made up of 13 amino acids. Germline V gives CDR1 MNHEY, CDR2 SMNVEV (reference sequence). CDR3 nucleotides: TGTGCCAGCGGGAAGCGGGAGTGGAATGAGCAGTTCTTC. Translating gives CASGKREWNEQFF.

The V gene is TRBV13, the J gene TRBJ2-7; TRBD1 matches at 12 bases. The trim removed 5 bases at V and 1 base at J, leaving 6 bases unmatched. CDR1 is PRHDT, CDR2 FYEKMQ, per germline (reference sequence). The CDR3 contains 16 residues. DNA of the CDR3: TGTGCCAGCAGCCCCGGGACAGGGGGCGAGTCCTACGAGCAGTACTTC. Residues: CASSPGTGGESYEQYF.

The rearrangement links TRBV18 to TRBJ2-1; 11 bases align to TRBD2. CDR3 length: 17 amino acids. J gave up 1 base and V 1 base, and 3 bases lay outside the gene matches. CDR1 KGHSH and CDR2 LQKENI come from the germline V gene. The CDR3: CASSPRPSGGSYNEQFF. CDR3 coding DNA: TGTGCCAGCTCACCACGTCCTAGCGGGGGGTCCTACAATGAGCAGTTCTTC.

This rearrangement joins TRBV7-9 to TRBJ2-1, with 7 bases lining up with TRBD2. Per germline, CDR1 SEHNR and CDR2 FQNEAQ (reference sequence). This CDR3 has 16 residues. V lost 5 bases to trimming and J lost 4 bases; unmatched junction nucleotides: 11. DNA for the CDR3: TGTGCCAGCAGCGAAGGAAATAGCGGGTATTACAATGAGCAGTTCTTC. Its translation: CASSEGNSGYYNEQFF.

The V gene is TRBV7-3, the J gene TRBJ1-1; the D gene is possibly TRBD1 (5 bases). The CDR3 has 14 amino acids. V was clipped by 2 bases and J by 5 bases, with 12 bases between them. The V gene's germline CDR1 is SGHTA and CDR2 FQGTGA. CDR3 residues: CASSLLGEGTEAFF. The DNA for the CDR3 is TGTGCCAGCAGCTTACTAGGGGAAGGGACTGAAGCTTTCTTT.

The J gene is TRBJ1-1, the V gene TRBV19, with TRBD1 identical over 10 bases. Per the germline V gene, CDR1 is LNHDA and CDR2 is SQIVND (reference sequence). V was pared by 11 bases and J by 2 bases, with 8 bases of the junction left unmatched. The CDR3 sequence is 14 residues long. The CDR3 is CAAGTGEPNTEAFF. CDR3 coding DNA: TGTGCCGCCGGGACAGGGGAGCCTAACACTGAAGCTTTCTTT.

V gene TRBV27 combines with J gene TRBJ2-2, with 7 bases aligning to TRBD2. V gave up 1 base and J gave up 5 bases; unmatched junction bases: 7. Germline V lookup: CDR1 MNHEY, CDR2 SMNVEV (reference sequence). The CDR3 sequence is 16 residues long. For the CDR3, the DNA is TGTGCCAGCAGTTTATACTCGGGAGGAGGGACCGGGGAGCTGTTTTTT. This codes for CASSLYSGGGTGELFF.

The chain joins TRBV18 to TRBJ2-3; 8 nucleotides match TRBD1. CDR1 and CDR2 from the germline V gene are KGHSH and LQKENI. The junction had 4 bases not matched to a gene; V was cut back by 3 bases and J by 5 bases. The CDR3 consists of 14 residues. CDR3 region: CASSPDRVIDTQYF. DNA for the CDR3: TGTGCCAGCTCACCGGACAGGGTAATAGATACGCAGTATTTT.

The rearrangement uses TRBV30 and TRBJ2-7; 7 bases align to TRBD1. Germline lookup yields CDR1 GTSNPN and CDR2 SVGIG (reference sequence). This CDR3 has 13 amino acids. Trimming cost V 7 bases and J 3 bases; bases outside gene matches: 9. CDR3 nucleotides: TGTGCCTTCTCCGACAGGGCACACTACGAGCAGTACTTC. Translated: CAFSDRAHYEQYF.